What follows are 23 T cell receptor beta chains derived from one specimen sequenced in a study of blood T cell repertoires in COVID-19. The table came from immunoSEQ multiplex PCR; TCRdb's copy has only in-frame clones and leaves some out. The sample holds about 210,000 clones, roughly 80% seen once. The sample was peripheral blood. All receptors come from a woman aged 70-85 years with acute or convalescent COVID-19.

CDR3 coding DNA: TGTGCCAGCGCCGCCGGGGGGGGTTTTGAACAGCCCCAGCATTTT. Residues: CASAAGGGFEQPQHF. The rearrangement links TRBV28 to TRBJ1-5, with D possibly being TRBD1 (5 bases). The germline V and J ends were trimmed by 8 bases and 7 bases, with 21 bases remaining between them. Germline assignment: CDR1 MDHEN and CDR2 SYDVKM. The CDR3 has 15 amino acids. The full variable domain, completed using reference TRBV28 and TRBJ1-5, is DVKVTQSSRYLVKRTGEKVFLECVQDMDHENMFWYRQDPGLGLRLIYFSYDVKMKEKGDIPEGYSVSREKKERFSLILESASTNQTSMYLCASAAGGGFEQPQHFGDGTRLSIL.

The chain links TRBV5-1 to TRBJ1-1, with 9 bases matching TRBD1. This CDR3 has 16 residues. V shed 2 bases, J shed 1 base, and the junction held 6 bases outside the gene matches. From germline, CDR1 is SGHRS and CDR2 YFSETQ. The CDR3 nucleotides are TGCGCCAGCAGCTTCCGTATGGGACAGGGGAACACTGAAGCTTTCTTT. It codes for CASSFRMGQGNTEAFF.

The rearrangement joins TRBV10-2 to TRBJ2-5, with 8 bases matching TRBD2. There are 16 residues in the CDR3. Germline V gene sequence: CDR1 WSHSY, CDR2 SAAADI. V was clipped by 6 bases and J by 2 bases; unmatched bases: 11. CDR3 amino acids: CASSPSGGLSQETQYF. CDR3 nucleotide sequence: TGCGCCAGCAGCCCAAGCGGGGGCCTGTCTCAAGAGACCCAGTACTTC.

The V gene is TRBV11-2, the J gene TRBJ2-3; 8 bases are shared with TRBD1. The germline V gene encodes CDR1 SGHAT and CDR2 FQNNGV. The ends lost 1 base at V and 4 bases at J; junction bases unmatched: 1. This CDR3 is built from 14 residues. The CDR3 bases are TGTGCCAGCAGCTTAGGGGACAGGCCAGATACGCAGTATTTT. Its translation: CASSLGDRPDTQYF.

The genes are TRBV5-4 and TRBJ1-1, with TRBD1 matching over 7 bases. With V trimmed by 2 bases and J by 1 base, 8 bases remained unmatched. This CDR3 contains 16 residues. Germline CDR1 and CDR2: SGHNT and YYREEE (reference sequence). CDR3 sequence (DNA): TGTGCCAGCAGCTTTGATCTCACAGGGGCGAACACTGAAGCTTTCTTT. It encodes CASSFDLTGANTEAFF.

J is TRBJ2-7 and V is TRBV7-8, with D possibly being TRBD2 (7 bases). V gave up 5 bases and J gave up 5 bases, with 16 bases separating them. CDR1 is SGHVS, CDR2 FQNEAQ, per germline. CDR3 size: 14 residues. CDR3 region: CASSPPGGRNEQYF. For the CDR3, the DNA is TGTGCCAGCAGCCCCCCCGGGGGGCGAAACGAGCAGTACTTC.

The rearrangement links TRBV30 to TRBJ2-6; 13 nucleotides match TRBD2. CDR1 is GTSNPN, CDR2 SVGIG, per germline (reference sequence). CDR3 size: 20 residues. V lost 3 bases to trimming and J lost 0 bases; unmatched junction nucleotides: 11. CDR3 nucleotides: TGTGCCTGGAGCGGAGTACTAGCGGGGGGGACAAGCTCTGGGGCCAACGTCCTGACTTTC. Encoded protein: CAWSGVLAGGTSSGANVLTF.

This clone was seen a few times. This sequence joins TRBV24-1 and TRBJ2-1; a possible D gene is TRBD1 (5 bases). With 5 bases removed from V and 2 bases from J, the gap between germline ends came to 12 bases. CDR1 KGHDR and CDR2 SFDVKD come from the germline V gene. There are 15 residues in the CDR3. CDR3 sequence: CATSVFRAPYNEQFF. The CDR3 DNA is TGTGCCACCAGTGTGTTCAGGGCTCCCTACAATGAGCAGTTCTTC.

This chain links TRBV18 with TRBJ2-1; D might be TRBD1 (6 bases). The CDR3 contains 14 residues. V was cut by 2 bases and J by 4 bases, with 9 bases left in between. Per the germline V gene, CDR1 is KGHSH and CDR2 is LQKENI. Here the CDR3 reads CASSPDRSYNEQFF. The CDR3 region has the DNA TGTGCCAGCTCACCAGACAGGAGTTACAATGAGCAGTTCTTC. The full variable domain, with the rest looked up from reference TRBV18 and TRBJ2-1, is NAGVMQNPRHLVRRRGQEARLRCSPMKGHSHVYWYRQLPEEGLKFMVYLQKENIIDESGMPKERFSAEFPKEGPSILRIQQVVRGDSAAYFCASSPDRSYNEQFFGPGTRLTVL.

The chain links TRBV29-1 to TRBJ2-3, with 12 bases identical to TRBD2. V shed 6 bases, J shed 6 bases, and the junction held 7 bases outside the gene matches. The CDR3 runs to 14 residues. The germline V gene has CDR1 SQVTM and CDR2 ANQGSEA. The CDR3 loop reads CSVLAGGPGDTQYF. As DNA, the CDR3 is TGCAGCGTCCTAGCGGGGGGGCCAGGTGATACGCAGTATTTT.

The chain links TRBV18 to TRBJ2-5; D is perhaps TRBD1 (6 bases). With 2 bases removed from V and 1 base from J, the gap between germline ends came to 11 bases. This CDR3 is built from 15 residues. The germline CDR1 and CDR2 sequences are KGHSH and LQKENI. DNA of the CDR3: TGTGCCAGCTCACCAACAGGGTTGACCCAAGAGACCCAGTACTTC. Translating it yields CASSPTGLTQETQYF.

With respect to this clone: Other DNA sequences within the sample encode an identical CDR3. The rearrangement uses TRBV19 and TRBJ2-6; possible D gene TRBD1, 6 bases. V was pared by 6 bases and J by 4 bases, with 13 bases between. Germline V gene sequence: CDR1 LNHDA, CDR2 SQIVND (reference sequence). The CDR3 contains 15 residues. The CDR3 region is CASSLQGAGANVLTF. The CDR3 nucleotides read TGTGCCAGTAGCTTACAGGGAGCAGGGGCCAACGTCCTGACTTTC.

This clone was counted only a few times. The gene calls are TRBV7-8 and TRBJ2-2; 7 positions agree with TRBD1. The V and J ends lost 1 base and 8 bases, in that order; junction bases with no gene match: 16. CDR3 length: 18 residues. The germline V gene encodes CDR1 SGHVS and CDR2 FQNEAQ. The CDR3 nucleotides are TGTGCCAGCAGCTTAGTGGGCAGACAGGGACCGAGGGGAGGGGAGCTGTTTTTT. The encoded protein is CASSLVGRQGPRGGELFF.

The gene calls are TRBV27 and TRBJ2-4, with D tentatively TRBD2 (7 bases). CDR1 and CDR2 from the germline V gene are MNHEY and SMNVEV (reference sequence). V was cut by 8 bases and J by 2 bases, with 19 bases left in between. This CDR3 spans 16 amino acids. The CDR3 DNA sequence: TGTGCCAGCCGCTCGCGGGGGCTCAAGACCAAAAACATTCAGTACTTC. Protein sequence: CASRSRGLKTKNIQYF.

V gene TRBV7-8 combines with J gene TRBJ2-3; D unresolved. The CDR3 sequence is 16 residues long. Per germline, CDR1 SGHVS and CDR2 FQNEAQ. The ends were cut back, 1 base at V and 1 base at J, with 12 bases in the middle. CDR3 residues: CASSLGSSPGTDTQYF. DNA for the CDR3: TGTGCCAGCAGCTTAGGAAGTAGCCCAGGCACAGATACGCAGTATTTT. The full variable domain, in which reference TRBV7-8 and TRBJ2-3 provide the parts outside the CDR3, is GAGVSQSPRYKVAKRGQDVALRCDPISGHVSLFWYQQALGQGPEFLTYFQNEAQLDKSGLPSDRFFAERPEGSVSTLKIQRTQQEDSAVYLCASSLGSSPGTDTQYFGPGTRLTVL.

This chain connects TRBV15 to TRBJ2-3; 8 nucleotides match TRBD1. The V gene's germline CDR1 is LNHNV and CDR2 YYDKDF (reference sequence). The CDR3 extends over 16 amino acids. V gave up 3 bases and J gave up 3 bases; unmatched junction bases: 8. Here the CDR3 reads CATSRTRQGATDTQYF. In DNA, the CDR3 is TGTGCCACCAGCAGGACCCGGCAGGGGGCGACAGATACGCAGTATTTT.

The chain carries TRBV2 and TRBJ2-7, with D perhaps matching TRBD2 (6 bases). The ends were cut back, 2 bases at V and 2 bases at J, with 19 bases in the middle. There are 17 residues in the CDR3. Germline CDR1 is SNHLY and CDR2 is FYNNEI. CDR3 nucleotides: TGTGCCAGCAGTGAATTCGGGACTGTGGGAGAACCCTACGAGCAGTACTTC. It is translated as CASSEFGTVGEPYEQYF.

This clone was counted only a few times. J is TRBJ2-1 and V is TRBV6-6, with 9 bases identical to TRBD1. The CDR3 contains 14 residues. The V gene's germline CDR1 is MNHNY and CDR2 SVGAGI (reference sequence). V gave up 6 bases and J gave up 2 bases; unmatched junction bases: 2. The CDR3 DNA follows: TGTGCCAGCAGGGGGACAGGGACCTACAATGAGCAGTTCTTC. Protein: CASRGTGTYNEQFF.

This rearrangement joins TRBV3-1 (or the pseudogene TRBV3-2) to TRBJ1-6, with 9 nucleotides matching TRBD1. The CDR3 length is 14 residues. The germline gives CDR1 LGHDT, CDR2 YNNKEL (reference sequence). After removal of 3 bases from V and 7 bases from J, the junction contained 1 base not matched to a gene. This CDR3 is CASSQTGGNSPLHF. The CDR3 nucleotides are TGTGCCAGCAGCCAGACAGGGGGGAATTCACCCCTCCACTTT.

V gene TRBV21-1 combines with J gene TRBJ2-5; the table's D call TRBD2 went unverified against the DNA. TRBV21-1 constitutes a pseudogene. The CDR3 is 16 residues long. The CDR3 DNA follows: TGTGCCAGCAGCAAAAAGTCCCTAGCGGGGTGGGAGACCCAGTACTTC. Translated: CASSKKSLAGWETQYF.

This clone was recorded once. The gene calls are TRBV30 and TRBJ2-3, with 8 bases aligning to TRBD2. CDR3 length: 17 residues. In germline, CDR1 is GTSNPN, CDR2 SVGIG (reference sequence). Trimming at V came to 0 bases and at J to 0 bases, leaving 8 bases not matched to a gene. The CDR3 DNA follows: TGTGCCTGGAGTGTATTCCGGACTAGCAGTAGCACAGATACGCAGTATTTT. Protein sequence: CAWSVFRTSSSTDTQYF. The full variable domain, in which reference TRBV30 and TRBJ2-3 provide the parts outside the CDR3, is SQTIHQWPATLVQPVGSPLSLECTVEGTSNPNLYWYRQAAGRGLQLLFYSVGIGQISSEVPQNLSASRPQDRQFILSSKKLLLSDSGFYLCAWSVFRTSSSTDTQYFGPGTRLTVL.

This chain connects TRBV20-1 to TRBJ2-2, with TRBD1 matching over 10 bases. The CDR3 loop spans 16 amino acids. CDR1 and CDR2 (germline): DFQATT, SNEGSKA (reference sequence). Trimming at V came to 3 bases and at J to 6 bases, leaving 10 bases not matched to a gene. The CDR3 nucleotides read TGCAGTGCTAGTCGCGGGAGGACAGGGGGGCCCGGGGAGCTGTTTTTT. Its protein is CSASRGRTGGPGELFF.

The rearrangement joins TRBV19 to TRBJ1-3, with a possible D match to TRBD1 (5 bases). Trimming removed 6 bases at V and 2 bases at J, with 8 bases between. This CDR3 comprises 13 residues. Germline V gene sequence: CDR1 LNHDA, CDR2 SQIVND (reference sequence). In nucleotides, the CDR3 is TGTGCCAGTAGAAGGGGCGCTGGAAACACCATATATTTT. Translation: CASRRGAGNTIYF.